This T cell receptor beta chain comes out of a study of T cell responses to AZD1222 COVID-19 vaccine. The CDR3 consists of 13 residues. Trimming cost V 3 bases and J 3 bases, with 12 bases left between them. Per germline, CDR1 DFQATT and CDR2 SNEGSKA (reference sequence). Libraries were prepared by immunoSEQ multiplex PCR; TCRdb keeps only in-frame clonotypes and omits some of them. The data hold 95,000 to 150,000 clones, with about 86% observed a single time. This receptor was obtained from an adult who received the AZD1222 COVID-19 vaccine. The sequencing used peripheral blood, collected 28 days after the second AZD1222 dose. The chain links TRBV20-1 to TRBJ2-7, with D perhaps TRBD2 (6 bases). CDR3 nucleotide sequence: TGCAGTGCTAGTGCTGGGGGGAACTACGAGCAGTACTTC. This translates into CSASAGGNYEQYF.